These 28 T cell receptor beta chains originate from one sample sequenced in a study of blood T cell repertoires in COVID-19. Repertoires were generated with immunoSEQ multiplex PCR, while TCRdb's copy carries only in-frame clones and drops some. The data hold just under 55,000 clones, with about nine tenths observed a single time. Sequencing was done on a sample of peripheral blood. These TCRs come from a middle-aged woman with active COVID-19.

The chain links TRBV7-6 to TRBJ1-2; D gene unclear. The ends were cut back, 3 bases at V and 4 bases at J, with 18 bases in the middle. This CDR3 spans 16 amino acids. The germline V gene encodes CDR1 SGHVS and CDR2 FNYEAQ. The CDR3 loop reads CASSFSRGGPPYGYTF. The CDR3 bases are TGTGCCAGCAGCTTCTCTCGAGGAGGTCCTCCCTATGGCTACACCTTC.

This chain joins TRBV7-9 and TRBJ1-3, with TRBD1 identical over 7 bases. The V gene's germline CDR1 is SEHNR and CDR2 FQNEAQ (reference sequence). V was clipped by 4 bases and J by 2 bases; unmatched bases: 5. This CDR3 is 15 amino acids long. The CDR3 sequence is CASSWGQPTGNTIYF. DNA of the CDR3: TGTGCCAGCAGCTGGGGACAGCCAACTGGAAACACCATATATTTT. Full variable domain (outside the CDR3, taken from reference TRBV7-9 and TRBJ1-3): DTGVSQNPRHKITKRGQNVTFRCDPISEHNRLYWYRQTLGQGPEFLTYFQNEAQLEKSRLLSDRFSAERPKGSFSTLEIQRTEQGDSAMYLCASSWGQPTGNTIYFGEGSWLTVV.

The chain uses TRBV5-4 and TRBJ2-2; possible D gene TRBD1, 6 bases. Germline CDR1 and CDR2: SGHNT and YYREEE (reference sequence). This CDR3 comprises 16 residues. V was cut by 0 bases and J by 5 bases, with 14 bases left in between. The CDR3 coding sequence is TGTGCCAGCAGCTTGGGGGGTCCAGGACAGACCGGGGAGCTGTTTTTT. Amino acid sequence: CASSLGGPGQTGELFF.

The chain employs TRBV5-4 and TRBJ2-5, with a possible D match to TRBD2 (6 bases). The CDR3 covers 15 residues. Germline CDR1 and CDR2: SGHNT and YYREEE (reference sequence). The germline V and J ends were trimmed by 0 bases and 3 bases, with 12 bases remaining between them. CDR3 amino acids: CASSLVARGEETQYF. The CDR3 nucleotides are TGTGCCAGCAGCTTGGTGGCGCGGGGAGAAGAGACCCAGTACTTC.

This clone came up once. The chain is built from TRBV7-6 and TRBJ2-5; D is perhaps TRBD1 (7 bases). The CDR3 consists of 18 residues. CDR1 and CDR2 from the germline V gene are SGHVS and FNYEAQ. Trimming shortened V by 8 bases and J by 4 bases, and 29 bases separated the two germline ends. The CDR3 coding sequence is TGTGCCAGCTCGGGGGATTATACCACAGGGGTCCCAAGAGAGACCCAGTACTTC. Translated: CASSGDYTTGVPRETQYF.

The chain carries TRBV6-5 and TRBJ1-6; weak D call: TRBD1 (5 bases). Germline-derived CDR1 and CDR2 are MNHEY and SVGAGI. The CDR3 contains 15 residues. Trimming stripped 2 bases from V and 9 bases from J, with 14 bases between. The CDR3 here is CASSYGAAMGSPLHF. CDR3 DNA: TGTGCCAGCAGTTACGGGGCAGCTATGGGTTCACCCCTCCACTTT.

The rearrangement uses TRBV19 and TRBJ2-1; 8 bases agree with TRBD1. V shed 5 bases, J shed 2 bases, and the junction held 8 bases outside the gene matches. This CDR3 spans 16 amino acids. Germline values: CDR1 LNHDA, CDR2 SQIVND (reference sequence). The CDR3 sequence: CASSPLDRGPYNEQFF. CDR3 nucleotides: TGTGCCAGTAGTCCCCTTGACAGGGGACCCTACAATGAGCAGTTCTTC.

The chain has TRBV11-2 and TRBJ2-3, with 14 bases fitting TRBD2. J gave up 1 base and V 4 bases, and 1 base lay outside the gene matches. Germline CDR1 SGHAT, CDR2 FQNNGV. The CDR3 runs to 16 residues. The DNA for the CDR3 is TGTGCCAGCAGCTCGACTAGCGGGGGGGGCACAGATACGCAGTATTTT. Residues: CASSSTSGGGTDTQYF.

This chain links TRBV7-6 with TRBJ2-1, with 10 bases aligning to TRBD1. The CDR3 runs 15 residues. J was trimmed by 4 bases and V by 5 bases; bases with no gene match: 5. Germline V lookup: CDR1 SGHVS, CDR2 FNYEAQ. As DNA, the CDR3 is TGTGCCAGCAGCCAACCGGGACAGGGGTACAATGAGCAGTTCTTC. It is translated as CASSQPGQGYNEQFF.

The chain links TRBV19 to TRBJ1-1; 9 positions agree with TRBD1. This CDR3 is built from 16 residues. V dropped 7 bases and J dropped 4; count of bases not matched to a gene: 13. Germline values: CDR1 LNHDA, CDR2 SQIVND (reference sequence). The CDR3 here is CASTLRQGGSGTEAFF. CDR3 in DNA: TGTGCCAGTACCCTAAGACAGGGGGGATCGGGCACTGAAGCTTTCTTT.

The rearrangement joins TRBV6-1 to TRBJ2-2, with 10 bases fitting TRBD2. This CDR3 is built from 19 residues. V was pared by 1 base and J by 4 bases, with 12 bases of the junction left unmatched. CDR1 is MNHNS and CDR2 is SASEGT in the germline V gene. CDR3 sequence reads: CASSEVRRSGGAFTGELFF. The CDR3 DNA is TGTGCCAGCAGTGAAGTAAGGCGGAGCGGGGGGGCGTTCACCGGGGAGCTGTTTTTT.

The chain recombines TRBV7-9 with TRBJ1-2; the match to TRBD1 covers 9 bases. The CDR3 length is 15 residues. CDR1 SEHNR and CDR2 FQNEAQ come from the germline V gene (reference sequence). The V and J ends lost 1 base and 7 bases, in that order; junction bases with no gene match: 7. CDR3 nucleotides: TGTGCCAGCAGCTTAGAGTACAGGGGGCGCGGTGGCTACACCTTC. It codes for CASSLEYRGRGGYTF.

The V gene is TRBV6-2 or TRBV6-3, the J gene TRBJ2-1; 9 bases line up with TRBD2. This CDR3 region has 14 residues. V was pared by 7 bases and J by 4 bases, with 5 bases of the junction left unmatched. Germline V CDR1 and CDR2: MNHEY, SVGEGT. The CDR3, as DNA: TGTGCCAGCACCCCTAGCGGGATATACAATGAGCAGTTCTTC. Protein: CASTPSGIYNEQFF.

The chain uses TRBV15 and TRBJ1-3, with D perhaps TRBD1 (5 bases). Germline CDR1 LNHNV, CDR2 YYDKDF (reference sequence). The CDR3 is 17 residues long. V was shortened by 1 base and J by 1 base, with 14 bases between the two germline ends. The CDR3 here is CATSRAGGVQSGNTIYF. The CDR3, as DNA: TGTGCCACCAGCAGAGCCGGGGGGGTCCAATCTGGAAACACCATATATTTT.

The chain recombines TRBV7-3 with TRBJ2-3, with 8 bases matching TRBD2. The CDR3 has 15 amino acids. CDR1 and CDR2 from the germline V gene are SGHTA and FQGTGA. V was clipped by 4 bases and J by 1 base; unmatched bases: 4. CDR3 DNA sequence: TGTGCCAGCAGCTCCGGGGGGGCTGGCACAGATACGCAGTATTTT. Translating it yields CASSSGGAGTDTQYF.

The rearrangement links TRBV6-4 to TRBJ2-3; 13 bases map to TRBD2. Germline assignment: CDR1 MRHNA and CDR2 SNTAGT. This CDR3 spans 15 amino acids. Trimming cost V 4 bases and J 5 bases; bases outside gene matches: 3. The CDR3 loop reads CASSGLAGGIDTQYF. CDR3 bases: TGTGCCAGCAGTGGACTAGCGGGGGGTATAGATACGCAGTATTTT.

The chain is built from TRBV27 and TRBJ1-1, with TRBD1 identical over 9 bases. Looked up from germline, CDR1 is MNHEY and CDR2 is SMNVEV (reference sequence). The CDR3 has 16 amino acids. Trimming removed 7 bases from V and 7 bases from J; junction bases left unmatched: 16. The CDR3 sequence: CASTPRWTGEKGEAFF. The CDR3 DNA is TGTGCCAGCACCCCCAGGTGGACAGGGGAAAAGGGTGAAGCTTTCTTT.

This clone was detected a few times. The CDR3 region is CASSMLPGNEQYF. The CDR3 nucleotides are TGTGCCAGTAGTATGCTTCCCGGGAACGAGCAGTACTTC. The rearrangement links TRBV19 to TRBJ2-7; D is perhaps TRBD2 (5 bases). Trimming took off 3 bases at V and 5 bases at J, with 11 bases between the two ends. Germline CDR1 LNHDA, CDR2 SQIVND (reference sequence). The CDR3 is made up of 13 amino acids.

The chain uses TRBV2 and TRBJ1-2, with TRBD1 as a possible D gene (6 bases). V was trimmed by 2 bases and J by 6 bases, leaving 13 bases between them. CDR1 is SNHLY and CDR2 is FYNNEI in the germline V gene. The CDR3 totals 14 residues. The CDR3 DNA sequence: TGTGCCAGCAGTGAATTTGGGGGGGCGGATGGCTACACCTTC. Its translation is CASSEFGGADGYTF.

The CDR3 is CASSVTGSEYF. Here the CDR3 DNA reads TGTGCCAGCAGTGTTACAGGGTCGGAGTACTTC. The chain joins TRBV2 to TRBJ2-7, with a possible D match to TRBD1 (6 bases). V was cut by 4 bases and J by 11 bases, with 12 bases left in between. This CDR3 has 11 amino acids. Germline values: CDR1 SNHLY, CDR2 FYNNEI.

V and J are TRBV7-2 and TRBJ2-7; TRBD1 is a possible D gene (6 bases). V shed 6 bases and J shed 3 bases, with 12 bases lying between them. The CDR3 extends over 13 amino acids. The germline CDR1 and CDR2 sequences are SGHTA and FQGNSA. The CDR3 here is CASRQGSGYEQYF. The CDR3 DNA reads as TGTGCCAGCAGGCAGGGGAGCGGCTACGAGCAGTACTTC.

The rearrangement uses TRBV7-3 and TRBJ2-2; D not certain. Germline V gene lookup returns CDR1 SGHTA and CDR2 FQGTGA. This CDR3 spans 14 amino acids. V was cut by 1 base and J by 4 bases, with 7 bases left in between. CDR3 DNA sequence: TGTGCCAGCAGCTTAAGCCCGGGCACCGGGGAGCTGTTTTTT. Amino acid sequence: CASSLSPGTGELFF.

The chain carries TRBV9 and TRBJ1-4; D gene unclear. V was clipped by 4 bases and J by 0 bases, with 10 bases between them. The CDR3 covers 15 residues. CDR1 is SGDLS, CDR2 YYNGEE, per germline. CDR3 DNA sequence: TGTGCCAGCAGCAGGGAGCCGGCAACTAATGAAAAACTGTTTTTT. Translating it yields CASSREPATNEKLFF.

This chain links TRBV18 with TRBJ1-1, with no clear D. Germline assignment: CDR1 KGHSH and CDR2 LQKENI. V gave up 3 bases and J gave up 7 bases, with 9 bases separating them. The CDR3 is 12 residues long. The CDR3 sequence: CASSPTAGEAFF. Written as DNA, the CDR3 is TGTGCCAGCTCACCTACGGCGGGTGAAGCTTTCTTT.

V usage is TRBV7-9 and J usage is TRBJ1-2; possibly TRBD1 for D (6 bases). From germline, CDR1 is SEHNR and CDR2 FQNEAQ (reference sequence). V gave up 5 bases and J gave up 7 bases, with 14 bases separating them. This CDR3 region has 13 residues. The CDR3 is CASSRQESGGYTF. CDR3 bases: TGTGCCAGCAGCCGACAGGAAAGCGGTGGCTACACCTTC.

This sequence joins TRBV5-6 and TRBJ2-3; TRBD2 matches 11 bases. The trim removed 4 bases at V and 2 bases at J, leaving 6 bases unmatched. The germline gives CDR1 SGHDT, CDR2 YYEEEE. The CDR3 has 16 amino acids. CDR3 loop: CASSVLAGANTDTQYF. The CDR3 nucleotides are TGTGCCAGCAGCGTACTAGCGGGGGCGAACACAGATACGCAGTATTTT.

The rearrangement joins TRBV5-4 to TRBJ2-3; TRBD2 agrees at 8 bases. Germline-derived CDR1 and CDR2 are SGHNT and YYREEE (reference sequence). CDR3 length: 17 residues. After removal of 0 bases from V and 5 bases from J, the junction contained 11 bases not matched to a gene. The DNA for the CDR3 is TGTGCCAGCAGCTTGGCCGGAACGGGGGGGTTCGGAGATACGCAGTATTTT. This codes for CASSLAGTGGFGDTQYF.

The chain combines TRBV19 with TRBJ2-1; TRBD2 matches at 7 bases. Per the germline V gene, CDR1 is LNHDA and CDR2 is SQIVND (reference sequence). Trimming removed 3 bases from V and 10 bases from J; junction bases left unmatched: 12. This CDR3 is 15 amino acids long. Written as DNA, the CDR3 is TGTGCCAGTAGTATCCGCAGCGGGGAGGAGCCAGAGCAGTTCTTC. The encoded protein is CASSIRSGEEPEQFF. The whole variable domain, filled in from reference TRBV19 and TRBJ2-1, reads DGGITQSPKYLFRKEGQNVTLSCEQNLNHDAMYWYRQDPGQGLRLIYYSQIVNDFQKGDIAEGYSVSREKKESFPLTVTSAQKNPTAFYLCASSIRSGEEPEQFFGPGTRLTVL.